This is a list of T cell receptor beta chains from one sample in a study of response to subunit inactivated influenza vaccine. TCRdb itself ran the RT-PCR reads through MiXCR, one entry per CDR3 protein. The data show about 700,000 distinct CDR3 sequences, around a sixth seen once. This specimen was PBMCs from blood, taken approximately 12 days after vaccination. Receptors originate from a man between 45 and 60 years old who received an inactivated influenza vaccine. The CDR3 runs from the conserved cysteine through the conserved F or W. The D gene is left open where the match is weak. Only part of the rows carry a size: once, few, many, or a class if the clone is expanded.

v_call,clone_size,j_call,d_call,cdr3_aa,cdr3_nt
TRBV5-1,many,TRBJ1-5,.,CASSLDPASNQPQHF,TGCGCCAGCAGCTTGGACCCCGCTAGCAATCAGCCCCAGCATTTT
TRBV20-1,.,TRBJ2-2,.,CSARLRGNTGELFF,TGCAGTGCTAGACTTCGAGGGAACACCGGGGAGCTGTTTTTT
TRBV11-1,.,TRBJ2-3,TRBD2,CASSPSAGVHSSTDTQYF,TGTGCCAGCAGCCCCTCTGCGGGAGTACACTCTAGCACAGATACGCAGTATTTT
TRBV6-2/TRBV6-3,.,TRBJ2-1,.,CASSRRRGFLLYNEQFF,TGTGCCAGCAGCCGCCGCCGGGGGTTCCTCTTGTACAATGAGCAGTTCTTC
TRBV11-1,.,TRBJ1-1,.,CASSLAQSLAREHTEAFF,TGTGCCAGCAGCTTAGCGCAATCCCTGGCCAGGGAGCACACTGAAGCTTTCTTT
TRBV27,.,TRBJ1-6,TRBD1,CASSKNNRGGNSPLHF,TGTGCCAGCAGCAAAAACAACAGGGGAGGGAATTCACCCCTCCACTTT
TRBV7-2,.,TRBJ2-3,TRBD1,CASRVDRGSADTQYF,TGTGCCAGCAGGGTGGACAGGGGTAGCGCAGATACGCAGTATTTT
TRBV7-9,few,TRBJ2-3,TRBD1,CASSKGQGTDTQYF,TGTGCCAGCAGCAAAGGACAGGGGACAGATACGCAGTATTTT
TRBV12-3/TRBV12-4,many,TRBJ2-2,.,CASSLTDPGELFF,TGTGCCAGCAGCCTAACGGATCCCGGGGAGCTGTTTTTT
TRBV11-1,few,TRBJ1-5,.,CASSRYYVGKWENNQPQHF,TGTGCCAGCAGCCGTTATTATGTGGGAAAATGGGAGAACAATCAGCCCCAGCATTTT
TRBV7-2,.,TRBJ2-4,TRBD1,CASSLRDRSALQYF,TGTGCCAGCAGCCTCCGGGACAGGTCCGCACTTCAGTACTTC
TRBV15,many,TRBJ1-2,.,CATSRENGRYTF,TGTGCCACCAGCAGAGAAAACGGGCGCTACACCTTC
TRBV28,few,TRBJ2-7,.,CASSPHRGGLEQYF,TGTGCCAGCAGTCCGCACAGGGGAGGGCTCGAGCAGTACTTC
TRBV4-1,.,TRBJ1-4,TRBD1,CASSKTGTGNEKLFF,TGCGCCAGCAGCAAGACCGGGACAGGGAATGAAAAACTGTTTTTT
TRBV12-3/TRBV12-4,many,TRBJ2-2,TRBD1,CASSWRGTGRNTGELFF,TGTGCCAGCAGTTGGCGCGGGACAGGGAGGAACACCGGGGAGCTGTTTTTT
TRBV7-6,many,TRBJ2-3,TRBD2,CASSRLAGGKGDTQYF,TGTGCCAGCAGTAGACTAGCGGGAGGGAAGGGCGATACGCAGTATTTT
TRBV21-1,few,TRBJ2-7,.,CASSKVRSPDPYEQYF,TGTGCCAGCAGCAAAGTTCGGTCACCAGACCCCTACGAGCAGTACTTC
TRBV12-3/TRBV12-4,.,TRBJ2-3,.,CASSFEGTVTQYF,TGTGCCAGCAGTTTTGAGGGGACTGTTACGCAGTATTTT
TRBV15,few,TRBJ2-5,.,CATSRTSGGQETQYF,TGTGCCACCAGCCGGACATCCGGGGGCCAAGAGACCCAGTACTTC
TRBV12-3/TRBV12-4,.,TRBJ1-2,TRBD1,CASSLGGQVESGYTF,TGTGCCAGCAGTTTAGGAGGACAGGTCGAGAGCGGCTACACCTTC
TRBV12-3/TRBV12-4,few,TRBJ2-2,.,CASSFRSLGYTGELFF,TGTGCCAGCAGTTTTAGAAGTTTAGGGTACACCGGGGAGCTGTTTTTT
TRBV6-6,few,TRBJ2-2,.,CASSTLNTGELFF,TGTGCCAGCAGTACCCTGAACACCGGGGAGCTGTTTTTT
TRBV5-1,few,TRBJ2-7,TRBD1,CASSIDREYEQYF,TGCGCCAGCAGCATCGACAGGGAATACGAGCAGTACTTC
TRBV29-1,.,TRBJ2-7,.,CSAGKGGYEQYF,TGCAGCGCGGGCAAGGGGGGGTACGAGCAGTACTTC
TRBV6-1,few,TRBJ2-2,.,CASSLLGATGELFF,TGTGCCAGCAGCCTCCTAGGGGCTACCGGGGAGCTGTTTTTT
TRBV10-3,few,TRBJ1-2,TRBD1,CAVSGGDYGYTF,TGTGCCGTATCAGGGGGCGACTATGGCTACACCTTC
TRBV7-2,.,TRBJ2-1,TRBD1,CASSLEGQGGNEQFF,TGTGCCAGCAGCTTAGAGGGACAGGGTGGAAATGAGCAGTTCTTC
TRBV19,.,TRBJ2-1,TRBD2,CASSNGLARYNEQFF,TGTGCCAGTAGCAATGGACTAGCGCGCTACAATGAGCAGTTCTTC
TRBV6-1,.,TRBJ1-1,.,CASRPGRVNTEAFF,TGTGCCAGCAGACCTGGACGGGTGAACACTGAAGCTTTCTTT
TRBV4-3,few,TRBJ2-3,.,CASSQETITDTQYF,TGCGCCAGCAGCCAAGAGACGATTACAGATACGCAGTATTTT
TRBV7-9,few,TRBJ2-7,TRBD1,CASSTLTGPFYEQYF,TGTGCCAGCAGCACCTTGACAGGGCCCTTCTACGAGCAGTACTTC
TRBV9,many,TRBJ2-7,.,CASSVGGRSYEQYF,TGTGCCAGCAGTGTGGGCGGCCGCTCCTACGAGCAGTACTTC